Listed here are 27 T cell receptor beta chains from one sample, sequenced in a study of graft-versus-host responses after intestinal transplantation. Assay used: immunoSEQ multiplex PCR; TCRdb lists only in-frame clones, some missing. The repertoire holds more than 95,000 clones, with about nine tenths as singletons. Their specific antigens are unknown. This material consisted of unstimulated CD4+ T cells sorted from spleen or lymph node cells, taken before intestinal transplant. The receptors originated from a human donor who received an intestinal transplant.

The V call is TRBV5-1, the J call TRBJ2-7; D is uncertain. This CDR3 spans 14 amino acids. V was pared by 1 base and J by 3 bases, with 11 bases between. CDR1 and CDR2 (germline): SGHRS, YFSETQ. CDR3 in DNA: TGCGCCAGCAGCTTGACCAGTTTTCACTACGAGCAGTACTTC. It specifies CASSLTSFHYEQYF.

V gene TRBV5-8 combines with J gene TRBJ2-1; 8 nucleotides match TRBD2. Per germline, CDR1 SGHTS and CDR2 YDEGEE. V shed 0 bases and J 3 bases; nucleotides not matched to a gene: 8. CDR3 length: 17 residues. In DNA form, the CDR3 reads TGTGCCAGCAGCTTGGGGGTAGCGGGGACACTCTACAATGAGCAGTTCTTC. Translating gives CASSLGVAGTLYNEQFF.

This clone occurred once. The rearrangement uses TRBV6-1 and TRBJ1-2; D call uncertain. CDR3 length: 14 amino acids. V dropped 1 base and J dropped 4 bases, with 10 bases sitting between them. Germline V gene sequence: CDR1 MNHNS, CDR2 SASEGT. Here the CDR3 reads CASSEVQAFYGYTF. DNA of the CDR3: TGTGCCAGCAGTGAAGTCCAGGCTTTCTATGGCTACACCTTC.

The chain carries TRBV4-1 and TRBJ2-5; 7 nucleotides match TRBD1. This CDR3 is built from 19 residues. Losses at the gene ends were 4 bases for V and 1 base for J; bases not matched to a gene: 18. Germline V lookup: CDR1 MGHRA, CDR2 YSYEKL. This CDR3 is CASSLRIKDRASTQETQYF. The CDR3 DNA follows: TGCGCCAGCAGCCTTCGTATAAAAGACAGGGCCAGCACCCAAGAGACCCAGTACTTC.

This chain links TRBV5-1 with TRBJ2-3; 16 nucleotides align to TRBD2. Germline assignment: CDR1 SGHRS and CDR2 YFSETQ. There are 19 residues in the CDR3. J lost 2 bases, V lost 3 bases, and 9 bases had no gene match. For the CDR3, the DNA is TGCGCCAGCAGCTCGGGACTAGCGGGGGGGCTTTTTGACACAGATACGCAGTATTTT. Encoded protein: CASSSGLAGGLFDTDTQYF.

This clone was picked up one time. The rearrangement uses TRBV4-1 and TRBJ1-1, with D maybe TRBD1 (6 bases). CDR3 length: 17 amino acids. Germline V lookup: CDR1 MGHRA, CDR2 YSYEKL. Trimming shortened V by 4 bases and J by 3 bases, and 21 bases separated the two germline ends. The CDR3 DNA sequence: TGCGCCAGCAGCCGAGGGGGTACGGGAGGAGGAGACACTGAAGCTTTCTTT. This gives the protein CASSRGGTGGGDTEAFF.

The CDR3 DNA follows: TGTGCCAGCAGCCCGGACAGGCCGTTGGCAGATACGCAGTATTTT. This encodes CASSPDRPLADTQYF. The rearrangement links TRBV5-4 to TRBJ2-3, with 7 bases lining up with TRBD1. Per germline, CDR1 SGHNT and CDR2 YYREEE (reference sequence). V was clipped by 4 bases and J by 4 bases; unmatched bases: 9. The CDR3 runs 15 residues.

The CDR3 DNA reads as TGTGCCATCAGTAAAGGGACAGGGGGCACTGGCTACACCTTC. Residues: CAISKGTGGTGYTF. The J gene is TRBJ1-2, the V gene TRBV10-3, with 12 bases matching TRBD1. The CDR3 has 14 amino acids. CDR1 is ENHRY and CDR2 is SYGVKD in the germline V gene. The V and J ends lost 5 bases and 7 bases, in that order; junction bases with no gene match: 5.

This clone appeared a single time. The chain couples TRBV7-9 to TRBJ2-1; tentative D call: TRBD2 (5 bases). Germline CDR1 SEHNR, CDR2 FQNEAQ (reference sequence). V lost 5 bases, J lost 2 bases, and 16 bases lay in between. The length of the CDR3 is 16 residues. CDR3: CASSPKGAFTYNEQFF. The CDR3 DNA follows: TGTGCCAGCAGCCCAAAGGGAGCTTTTACCTACAATGAGCAGTTCTTC. The full variable domain, with the rest looked up from reference TRBV7-9 and TRBJ2-1, is DTGVSQNPRHKITKRGQNVTFRCDPISEHNRLYWYRQTLGQGPEFLTYFQNEAQLEKSRLLSDRFSAERPKGSFSTLEIQRTEQGDSAMYLCASSPKGAFTYNEQFFGPGTRLTVL.

The gene calls are TRBV5-1 and TRBJ1-2; 7 bases are a match to TRBD1. The CDR3 runs 13 residues. Germline V lookup: CDR1 SGHRS, CDR2 YFSETQ. V dropped 2 bases and J dropped 8; count of bases not matched to a gene: 6. In DNA form, the CDR3 reads TGCGCCAGCAGCTTTACAGGGGTTGGGGGCTACACCTTC. It codes for CASSFTGVGGYTF.

This chain uses TRBV6-5 with TRBJ1-2; the D gene is possibly TRBD1 (5 bases). The CDR3 spans 14 residues. CDR1 is MNHEY and CDR2 is SVGAGI in the germline V gene. Trimming stripped 2 bases from V and 5 bases from J, with 12 bases between. The CDR3 DNA reads TGTGCCAGCAGTTACAGGGGCCCCCTATATGGCTACACCTTC. As protein: CASSYRGPLYGYTF.

The V call is TRBV5-1, the J call TRBJ2-6; 7 positions match TRBD1. V lost 4 bases to trimming and J lost 0 bases; unmatched junction nucleotides: 10. Germline loops: CDR1 SGHRS, CDR2 YFSETQ. The CDR3 runs to 18 residues. This CDR3 is CASSAPGGAFSGANVLTF. The CDR3 DNA sequence: TGCGCCAGCAGCGCACCAGGGGGTGCCTTCTCTGGGGCCAACGTCCTGACTTTC.

This clone was recorded once. The chain has TRBV5-1 and TRBJ2-2; TRBD1 matches 9 bases. CDR1 and CDR2 (germline): SGHRS, YFSETQ. CDR3 length: 16 amino acids. The junction had 9 bases not matched to a gene; V was cut back by 4 bases and J by 5 bases. CDR3 DNA sequence: TGCGCCAGCAGCAGAGGGGGGACAGGGCTTACCGGGGAGCTGTTTTTT. Protein product: CASSRGGTGLTGELFF.

The chain links TRBV6-1 to TRBJ2-7; D may be TRBD2 (5 bases). Trimming removed 1 base from V and 2 bases from J, with 9 bases in between. This CDR3 is 14 amino acids long. The germline V gene has CDR1 MNHNS and CDR2 SASEGT. The CDR3 DNA follows: TGTGCCAGCAGTGAAGATGGTAGCGCCTACGAGCAGTACTTC. This sequence encodes CASSEDGSAYEQYF.

The chain joins TRBV7-2 to TRBJ2-5, with D uncertain. The germline V and J ends were trimmed by 3 bases and 2 bases, with 7 bases remaining between them. This CDR3 is built from 13 residues. The germline CDR1 and CDR2 sequences are SGHTA and FQGNSA. CDR3 loop: CASSFSVQETQYF. Written as DNA, the CDR3 is TGTGCCAGCAGCTTTTCGGTTCAAGAGACCCAGTACTTC.

The chain couples TRBV11-2 to TRBJ1-2, with no clear D. In germline, CDR1 is SGHAT, CDR2 FQNNGV. The CDR3 has 15 residues. The V end lost 3 bases, the J end lost 1 base, and 12 bases lay between the germline ends. CDR3 nucleotide sequence: TGTGCCAGCAGCTTGGCCGATCACCGTAACTATGGCTACACCTTC. This codes for CASSLADHRNYGYTF.

This chain connects TRBV27 to TRBJ2-3; D uncertain. With 7 bases removed from V and 2 bases from J, the gap between germline ends came to 16 bases. The germline CDR1 and CDR2 sequences are MNHEY and SMNVEV (reference sequence). The CDR3 totals 15 residues. CDR3 residues: CASKRFEDHTDTQYF. DNA of the CDR3: TGTGCCAGCAAACGTTTCGAGGATCACACAGATACGCAGTATTTT.

This chain links TRBV27 with TRBJ1-2; unclear D gene. Deletions cut 8 bases from V and 8 bases from J, with 27 bases between. This CDR3 has 16 amino acids. Germline-derived CDR1 and CDR2 are MNHEY and SMNVEV (reference sequence). CDR3: CASRPTRYPSERGYTF. In DNA form, the CDR3 reads TGTGCCAGCCGACCTACCCGTTACCCCAGCGAGAGAGGCTACACCTTC.

This clone was seen a handful of times. The chain is built from TRBV5-1 and TRBJ2-7, with 9 bases aligning to TRBD2. The germline V gene encodes CDR1 SGHRS and CDR2 YFSETQ. V gave up 4 bases and J gave up 5 bases; unmatched junction bases: 10. The length of the CDR3 is 15 residues. In DNA, the CDR3 is TGCGCCAGCAGCATAGGACTAGCGTCGGGTCACGAGCAGTACTTC. Translating gives CASSIGLASGHEQYF.

J is TRBJ1-2 and V is TRBV10-2; the D gene is possibly TRBD1 (6 bases). The CDR3 covers 13 residues. CDR1 and CDR2 (germline): WSHSY, SAAADI. V lost 2 bases and J lost 3, with 7 bases in between. The CDR3 DNA reads as TGCGCCAGCAGTGAGCAGGGGTACTATGGCTACACCTTC. This translates into CASSEQGYYGYTF.

This chain uses TRBV30 with TRBJ1-5; D possibly corresponds to TRBD1 (6 bases). Trimming removed 3 bases at V and 7 bases at J, with 10 bases between. This CDR3 spans 12 amino acids. CDR1 and CDR2 (germline): GTSNPN, SVGIG (reference sequence). The CDR3 bases are TGTGCCTGGAGGGCAGGGGACCAGCCCCAGCATTTT. This translates into CAWRAGDQPQHF. The whole variable domain, remainder taken from reference TRBV30 and TRBJ1-5, is SQTIHQWPATLVQPVGSPLSLECTVEGTSNPNLYWYRQAAGRGLQLLFYSVGIGQISSEVPQNLSASRPQDRQFILSSKKLLLSDSGFYLCAWRAGDQPQHFGDGTRLSIL.

The chain recombines TRBV6-6 with TRBJ2-3; D may be TRBD2 (5 bases). From germline, CDR1 is MNHNY and CDR2 SVGAGI (reference sequence). V lost 7 bases and J lost 1, with 15 bases in between. CDR3 length: 15 residues. The CDR3 sequence is CASNSDWRGTDTQYF. In DNA, the CDR3 is TGTGCCAGCAATTCGGACTGGCGAGGCACAGATACGCAGTATTTT.

The gene calls are TRBV5-1 and TRBJ2-7, with 8 positions matching TRBD1. The germline V gene encodes CDR1 SGHRS and CDR2 YFSETQ. The CDR3 loop spans 15 amino acids. Losses at the gene ends were 4 bases for V and 2 bases for J; bases not matched to a gene: 8. This chain's CDR3 is CASSDRDRLTYEQYF. The CDR3 nucleotides read TGCGCCAGCAGCGACCGGGACAGGCTCACCTACGAGCAGTACTTC.

The chain couples TRBV6-6 to TRBJ2-1, with a tentative D call TRBD2 (5 bases). The V gene's germline CDR1 is MNHNY and CDR2 SVGAGI (reference sequence). The CDR3 has 14 residues. The ends were cut back, 2 bases at V and 0 bases at J, with 5 bases in the middle. DNA of the CDR3: TGTGCCAGCAGTTACGGGAGCTCCTACAATGAGCAGTTCTTC. Translation: CASSYGSSYNEQFF.

The gene calls are TRBV4-2 and TRBJ1-5; 7 nucleotides match TRBD1. Germline CDR1 reads LGHNA; CDR2 reads YNFKEQ. There are 15 residues in the CDR3. Losses at the gene ends were 3 bases for V and 0 bases for J; bases not matched to a gene: 2. In DNA, the CDR3 is TGTGCCAGCAGCCAGGGACAGATTAGCAATCAGCCCCAGCATTTT. Encoded protein: CASSQGQISNQPQHF.

This sequence joins TRBV10-2 and TRBJ1-1; the D gene is possibly TRBD1 (5 bases). The germline V gene encodes CDR1 WSHSY and CDR2 SAAADI. Trimming removed 8 bases from V and 7 bases from J, with 11 bases in between. The CDR3 length is 11 residues. CDR3 protein: CASLDKFEAFF. CDR3 sequence (DNA): TGCGCCAGCTTGGACAAGTTTGAAGCTTTCTTT.

The gene calls are TRBV27 and TRBJ1-2; tentative D call: TRBD1 (6 bases). Trimming stripped 2 bases from V and 9 bases from J, with 13 bases between. The CDR3 is 13 amino acids. Germline V gene sequence: CDR1 MNHEY, CDR2 SMNVEV (reference sequence). The CDR3 region is CASSLESGASYTF. CDR3 sequence (DNA): TGTGCCAGCAGTTTAGAGTCAGGGGCCAGCTACACCTTC.